These 12 T cell receptor beta chains share one sample of origin, sequenced in a study of T-cell memory formation after mild COVID-19. Each CDR3 protein is one row after TCRdb ran MiXCR on the 5' RACE reads. The sample lists roughly 580,000 distinct CDR3 sequences, roughly 17% occurring once. The sample taken for sequencing was PBMCs or a T cell subset sorted from them (not recorded which). These receptors were obtained from an adult woman who had mild COVID-19 (a few samples of this study predate the infection). Cell type and time point are not known.

CDR3 DNA sequence: TGTGCCAGCAGCTTAGAGGGTCCGGGACTGCGAACTGGGGAGACCCAGTACTTC. As protein: CASSLEGPGLRTGETQYF. V and J are TRBV7-2 and TRBJ2-5, with D possibly matching TRBD2 (6 bases). Germline V CDR1 and CDR2: SGHTA, FQGNSA. Trimming shortened V by 1 base and J by 5 bases, and 23 bases separated the two germline ends. The CDR3 runs to 18 residues.

This chain connects TRBV2 to TRBJ1-1; 7 nucleotides agree with TRBD1. J was trimmed by 5 bases and V by 7 bases; bases with no gene match: 10. CDR3 size: 14 residues. From germline, CDR1 is SNHLY and CDR2 FYNNEI. CDR3 region: CASTRTGSRTEAFF. The CDR3 nucleotides read TGTGCCAGCACCCGGACAGGCAGCCGGACTGAAGCTTTCTTT. The variable domain in full, with the rest retrieved from reference TRBV2 and TRBJ1-1, is EPEVTQTPSHQVTQMGQEVILRCVPISNHLYFYWYRQILGQKVEFLVSFYNNEISEKSEIFDDQFSVERPDGSNFTLKIRSTKLEDSAMYFCASTRTGSRTEAFFGQGTRLTVV.

The gene calls are TRBV3-1 and TRBJ2-7, with 10 bases identical to TRBD2. This CDR3 spans 13 amino acids. Germline-derived CDR1 and CDR2 are LGHDT and YNNKEL (reference sequence). The trim removed 1 base at V and 8 bases at J, leaving 2 bases unmatched. The CDR3 bases are TGTGCCAGCAGCCAAGGACTAGCGGGTAAGCAGTACTTC. Protein product: CASSQGLAGKQYF.

This clonotype was observed a handful of times. This chain connects TRBV5-1 to TRBJ2-7; D call uncertain. V gave up 0 bases and J gave up 4 bases, with 14 bases separating them. CDR3 length: 15 residues. Germline lookup yields CDR1 SGHRS and CDR2 YFSETQ. The DNA for the CDR3 is TGCGCCAGCAGCTTGGACTATCTTGAGGAATACGAGCAGTACTTC. Its protein product is CASSLDYLEEYEQYF.

This clonotype was observed a few times. The genes are TRBV5-5 and TRBJ2-2; TRBD1 agrees at 7 bases. CDR1 and CDR2 from the germline V gene are SGHKS and YYEKEE (reference sequence). Trimming took 3 bases from V and 6 from J; bases not matched to a gene: 14. The CDR3 runs to 17 residues. The CDR3 region has the DNA TGTGCCAGCAGCTCGGAAGGGACAGTGACGCCCGCCGGGGAGCTGTTTTTT. It encodes CASSSEGTVTPAGELFF. The whole variable domain, filled in from reference TRBV5-5 and TRBJ2-2, reads DAGVTQSPTHLIKTRGQQVTLRCSPISGHKSVSWYQQVLGQGPQFIFQYYEKEERGRGNFPDRFSARQFPNYSSELNVNALLLGDSALYLCASSSEGTVTPAGELFFGEGSRLTVL.

This chain uses TRBV5-4 with TRBJ1-2, with TRBD1 matching 9 bases. This CDR3 spans 14 amino acids. After removal of 2 bases from V and 5 bases from J, the junction contained 4 bases not matched to a gene. Germline CDR1 is SGHNT and CDR2 is YYREEE (reference sequence). DNA of the CDR3: TGTGCCAGCAGCTTACAGGGGGCGAGGTATGGCTACACCTTC. Its protein is CASSLQGARYGYTF.

The chain carries TRBV7-3 and TRBJ2-1, with TRBD1 matching 10 bases. The CDR3 spans 16 residues. Germline lookup yields CDR1 SGHTA and CDR2 FQGTGA. V was clipped by 4 bases and J by 5 bases; unmatched bases: 8. As DNA, the CDR3 is TGTGCCAGCAGCTCATCGCGGGACAGGGGTGACAATGAGCAGTTCTTC. Translated: CASSSSRDRGDNEQFF.

This clonotype was detected only a few times. The gene calls are TRBV20-1 and TRBJ2-7, with D unclear. The CDR3 sequence is 15 residues long. Germline V CDR1 and CDR2: DFQATT, SNEGSKA (reference sequence). Trimming shortened V by 1 base and J by 2 bases, and 15 bases separated the two germline ends. The CDR3 loop reads CSARARASDTYEQYF. In nucleotides, the CDR3 is TGCAGTGCTAGAGCCCGGGCCTCAGATACCTACGAGCAGTACTTC.

The rearrangement links TRBV7-9 to TRBJ2-5, with unresolved D. Germline V gene lookup returns CDR1 SEHNR and CDR2 FQNEAQ (reference sequence). Trimming left V 4 bases short and J 0 bases short, with 15 bases between. This CDR3 comprises 16 residues. As DNA, the CDR3 is TGTGCCAGCAGCTCCCTTCCAATTCTGTACCAAGAGACCCAGTACTTC. Its protein is CASSSLPILYQETQYF.

This clonotype has more than one count but fewer than ten. This chain joins TRBV19 and TRBJ2-6; D remains unclear. The CDR3 extends over 13 amino acids. V was clipped by 3 bases and J by 1 base, with 1 base between them. The V gene's germline CDR1 is LNHDA and CDR2 SQIVND (reference sequence). The CDR3 loop is CASSISGANVLTF. The CDR3 DNA reads TGTGCCAGTAGTATTTCTGGGGCCAACGTCCTGACTTTC. Filled out from reference TRBV19 and TRBJ2-6, the complete variable domain reads DGGITQSPKYLFRKEGQNVTLSCEQNLNHDAMYWYRQDPGQGLRLIYYSQIVNDFQKGDIAEGYSVSREKKESFPLTVTSAQKNPTAFYLCASSISGANVLTFGAGSRLTVL.

This clonotype was detected many times. The chain has TRBV5-1 and TRBJ1-1, with TRBD1 matching 7 bases. This CDR3 comprises 16 residues. Trimming took 4 bases from V and 4 from J; bases not matched to a gene: 13. Germline V gives CDR1 SGHRS, CDR2 YFSETQ. CDR3 sequence: CASSRRQGGEGTEAFF. The CDR3 bases are TGCGCCAGCAGCCGTCGACAGGGCGGAGAGGGCACTGAAGCTTTCTTT.

This clonotype was observed a handful of times. The chain combines TRBV29-1 with TRBJ2-1; maybe TRBD2 (5 bases). This CDR3 has 13 residues. Germline CDR1 is SQVTM and CDR2 is ANQGSEA. The V gene lost 7 bases and the J gene lost 12 bases, with 22 bases spanning the gap. CDR3 in DNA: TGCAGCGGTGTCCCGGGAACTCTGCGACGGCAGTTCTTC. Protein sequence: CSGVPGTLRRQFF.